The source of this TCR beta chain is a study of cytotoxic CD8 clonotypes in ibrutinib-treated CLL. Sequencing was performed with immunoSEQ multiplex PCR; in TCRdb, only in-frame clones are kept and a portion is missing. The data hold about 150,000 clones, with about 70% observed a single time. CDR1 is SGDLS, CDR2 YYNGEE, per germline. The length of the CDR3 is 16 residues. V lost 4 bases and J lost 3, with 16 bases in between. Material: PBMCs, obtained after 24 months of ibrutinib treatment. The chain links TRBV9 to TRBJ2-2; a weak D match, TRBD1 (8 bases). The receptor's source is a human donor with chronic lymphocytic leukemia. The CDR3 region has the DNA TGTGCCAGCAGCCTAAGGACAGGGAGGGACACCGGGGAGCTGTTTTTT. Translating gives CASSLRTGRDTGELFF.